The next 19 T cell receptor beta chains were all read from a single sample in a study of cytomegalovirus exposure and HLA in healthy donors. Use of 60 Vbeta and 13 Jbeta primers characterized the PCR. Measured with immunoSEQ multiplex PCR; TCRdb has only the in-frame clones, and not every one. The sample lists over 200,000 clones, 70% to 85% occurring once. The sample was PBMCs. The receptor set was obtained from a woman in her 40s in good health and CMV-seronegative.

This clone has just a few counts. The gene calls are TRBV2 and TRBJ1-6; a possible D gene is TRBD1 (5 bases). This CDR3 spans 14 amino acids. CDR1 and CDR2 (germline): SNHLY, FYNNEI. V lost 2 bases, J lost 7 bases, and 9 bases lay in between. The CDR3: CASSERRQNSPLHF. The CDR3 bases are TGTGCCAGCAGTGAAAGGCGACAGAATTCACCCCTCCACTTT.

The table lists this clone with a count of one. The gene calls are TRBV27 and TRBJ1-1; 9 positions agree with TRBD1. V lost 5 bases and J lost 0; bases outside the gene matches: 16. Germline CDR1 reads MNHEY; CDR2 reads SMNVEV (reference sequence). The CDR3 consists of 19 residues. The CDR3: CASSRRRGQGYRLNTEAFF. Written as DNA, the CDR3 is TGTGCCAGCAGTCGTAGGAGGGGACAGGGCTACCGTCTGAACACTGAAGCTTTCTTT.

This clone showed up just a few times. The V call is TRBV15, the J call TRBJ1-4; D remains ambiguous. This CDR3 spans 12 amino acids. The germline V gene has CDR1 LNHNV and CDR2 YYDKDF (reference sequence). The V end lost 1 base, the J end lost 10 bases, and 7 bases lay between the germline ends. The CDR3, as DNA: TGTGCCACCAGCAGAGTGCCGGGAAAACTGTTTTTT. Encoded protein: CATSRVPGKLFF.

J is TRBJ2-5 and V is TRBV9; 11 bases map to TRBD1. V trimming: 2 bases; J trimming: 1 base; junction bases outside the gene matches: 4. CDR1 is SGDLS and CDR2 is YYNGEE in the germline V gene. This CDR3 has 16 residues. CDR3 in DNA: TGTGCCAGCAGCGTCCTCGGGACAGGGGGCCAAGAGACCCAGTACTTC. This translates into CASSVLGTGGQETQYF. Supplemented by reference TRBV9 and TRBJ2-5, the full variable domain reads DSGVTQTPKHLITATGQRVTLRCSPRSGDLSVYWYQQSLDQGLQFLIQYYNGEERAKGNILERFSAQQFPDLHSELNLSSLELGDSALYFCASSVLGTGGQETQYFGPGTRLLVL.

This chain connects TRBV7-6 to TRBJ2-3; 9 bases are shared with TRBD1. The CDR3 is made up of 17 amino acids. Germline V gene lookup returns CDR1 SGHVS and CDR2 FNYEAQ. With V trimmed by 1 base and J by 5 bases, 10 bases remained unmatched. This CDR3 is CASSLGTGQGKRDTQYF. Written as DNA, the CDR3 is TGTGCCAGCAGCTTAGGGACTGGACAGGGGAAAAGAGATACGCAGTATTTT.

The chain carries TRBV18 and TRBJ1-2, with D perhaps matching TRBD1 (6 bases). The V gene lost 5 bases and the J gene lost 10 bases, with 17 bases spanning the gap. CDR1 is KGHSH, CDR2 LQKENI, per germline. CDR3 length: 13 residues. CDR3 region: CASSSTGESDYTF. CDR3 bases: TGTGCCAGCTCATCGACAGGCGAATCGGACTACACCTTC.

The chain carries TRBV6-5 and TRBJ1-1; D call uncertain. The CDR3 extends over 13 amino acids. Germline V CDR1 and CDR2: MNHEY, SVGAGI. V was shortened by 7 bases and J by 2 bases, with 11 bases between the two germline ends. The CDR3 is CASTPMRNTEAFF. The CDR3 DNA reads TGTGCCAGCACCCCAATGCGTAACACTGAAGCTTTCTTT.

This rearrangement joins TRBV11-2 to TRBJ2-2; 13 nucleotides align to TRBD2. The CDR3 has 15 residues. The germline V gene has CDR1 SGHAT and CDR2 FQNNGV. V was pared by 3 bases and J by 6 bases, with 1 base of the junction left unmatched. The CDR3 bases are TGTGCCAGCAGCTTGGGACTAGCGGGGTCCGGGGAGCTGTTTTTT. This encodes CASSLGLAGSGELFF.

There are a few counts of this clone. J is TRBJ2-5 and V is TRBV7-9, with a possible D match to TRBD1 (6 bases). The germline V gene has CDR1 SEHNR and CDR2 FQNEAQ (reference sequence). The CDR3 is made up of 15 amino acids. Trimming removed 3 bases from V and 5 bases from J, with 16 bases in between. CDR3 coding DNA: TGTGCCAGCAGCTTTGCCTCAGGGGCAGGGGAGACCCAGTACTTC. Protein sequence: CASSFASGAGETQYF.

This chain uses TRBV7-3 with TRBJ1-3, with 12 bases aligning to TRBD1. From germline, CDR1 is SGHTA and CDR2 FQGTGA. The CDR3 is 16 amino acids. Trimming cost V 3 bases and J 4 bases; bases outside gene matches: 4. CDR3 residues: CASSFGTGGDGNTIYF. CDR3 bases: TGTGCCAGCAGCTTCGGGACAGGGGGCGACGGAAACACCATATATTTT. Looking up the rest from reference TRBV7-3 and TRBJ1-3 gives the full variable domain: GAGVSQTPSNKVTEKGKYVELRCDPISGHTALYWYRQSLGQGPEFLIYFQGTGAADDSGLPNDRFFAVRPEGSVSTLKIQRTERGDSAVYLCASSFGTGGDGNTIYFGEGSWLTVV.

This clone was counted a few times. This sequence joins TRBV7-2 and TRBJ2-1, with a weak D call TRBD2 (6 bases). Germline lookup yields CDR1 SGHTA and CDR2 FQGNSA. The CDR3 extends over 15 amino acids. V was cut by 3 bases and J by 6 bases, with 15 bases left in between. The CDR3 protein is CASSFRDFSLNEQFF. The CDR3 coding sequence is TGTGCCAGCAGCTTCCGGGACTTCTCCCTCAATGAGCAGTTCTTC.

This chain connects TRBV19 to TRBJ1-3, with 8 bases matching TRBD1. The CDR3 covers 15 residues. CDR1 and CDR2 (germline): LNHDA, SQIVND (reference sequence). V was clipped by 7 bases and J by 0 bases; unmatched bases: 5. The CDR3 region is CASTRDRNSGNTIYF. CDR3 nucleotide sequence: TGTGCCAGTACTCGGGACAGGAACTCTGGAAACACCATATATTTT.

The genes are TRBV11-2 and TRBJ2-7, with D uncertain. Per germline, CDR1 SGHAT and CDR2 FQNNGV. The CDR3 runs to 12 residues. Deletions cut 0 bases from V and 5 bases from J, with 5 bases between. CDR3 amino acids: CASSLDYNEQYF. In DNA form, the CDR3 reads TGTGCCAGCAGCTTAGATTATAACGAGCAGTACTTC.

In DNA form, the CDR3 reads TGTGCCAGCAGCCTTCGACAGGCGAACACTGAAGCTTTCTTT. Protein sequence: CASSLRQANTEAFF. The genes are TRBV11-1 and TRBJ1-1; weak D call: TRBD1 (6 bases). Trimming shortened V by 5 bases and J by 1 base, and 11 bases separated the two germline ends. Germline-derived CDR1 and CDR2 are SGHAT and FQDESV (reference sequence). This CDR3 spans 14 amino acids.

The chain carries TRBV27 and TRBJ1-2; no clear D gene. The V end was cut by 5 bases, the J end by 5 bases, with 12 bases between. The length of the CDR3 is 13 residues. CDR1 is MNHEY, CDR2 SMNVEV, per germline (reference sequence). The CDR3: CASSPTADYGYTF. The CDR3 bases are TGTGCCAGCAGTCCCACCGCAGATTATGGCTACACCTTC.

Only one count was recorded for this clone. The chain combines TRBV7-2 with TRBJ2-1, with 7 bases matching TRBD2. Unmatched junction bases numbered 6, after V lost 5 bases and J lost 2 bases. The length of the CDR3 is 15 residues. Per the germline V gene, CDR1 is SGHTA and CDR2 is FQGNSA. CDR3 nucleotide sequence: TGTGCCAGCAGCGGGGGGGGGATGGCCTACAATGAGCAGTTCTTC. The encoded protein is CASSGGGMAYNEQFF.

This clone was seen a handful of times. The V call is TRBV5-1, the J call TRBJ1-1; 10 nucleotides line up with TRBD1. Trimming at V came to 0 bases and at J to 4 bases, leaving 6 bases not matched to a gene. The CDR3 is made up of 16 amino acids. CDR1 and CDR2 from the germline V gene are SGHRS and YFSETQ. Here the CDR3 DNA reads TGCGCCAGCAGCTTGGCCGGGACAGGGGATTTCACTGAAGCTTTCTTT. Translating it yields CASSLAGTGDFTEAFF.

CDR3 protein: CASSELWRVGNQPQHF. As DNA, the CDR3 is TGTGCCAGCAGTGAACTCTGGAGGGTGGGCAATCAGCCCCAGCATTTT. The chain uses TRBV6-1 and TRBJ1-5; D remains ambiguous. V was clipped by 2 bases and J by 2 bases, with 13 bases between them. The CDR3 totals 16 residues. Germline assignment: CDR1 MNHNS and CDR2 SASEGT.

V gene TRBV18 combines with J gene TRBJ1-6, with TRBD1 identical over 7 bases. CDR3 size: 16 residues. The V gene's germline CDR1 is KGHSH and CDR2 LQKENI. Trimming at V came to 3 bases and at J to 5 bases, leaving 7 bases not matched to a gene. The CDR3 nucleotides are TGTGCCAGCTCACCGCAGGGGGTTAAGAATAATTCACCCCTCCACTTT. It yields the protein CASSPQGVKNNSPLHF.